The clone carrying this T cell receptor beta chain was detected a few times. This specimen belongs to a study of identical twins. TCRdb reanalysed the 5' RACE reads using MiXCR and keeps one entry per CDR3 protein. Of around 1.7 million distinct CDR3 sequences in the sample, 25% to 35% are singletons; the top ten hold over 0.25%. The CDR3 length is 15 residues. The germline gives CDR1 SGHTA, CDR2 FQGNSA. V lost 4 bases, J lost 6 bases, and 17 bases lay in between. This sequence was found in a newborn girl in good health. The rearrangement uses TRBV7-2 and TRBJ2-3; no clear D. The sample comprised cord blood. CDR3 coding DNA: TGTGCCAGCAGCTATGCTGGACCCCCCCAGGATACGCAGTATTTT. Amino acids: CASSYAGPPQDTQYF.